Listed here are 26 T cell receptor beta chains from one sample, sequenced in a study of cytomegalovirus exposure and HLA in healthy donors. The PCR ran on 60 Vbeta and 13 Jbeta primers. The protocol was immunoSEQ multiplex PCR, while the TCRdb copy is restricted to in-frame clones and leaves out a portion. The table counts tens of thousands of clones; less than 5% lies in the top ten. The sequenced sample consisted of PBMCs. The receptor source for this set is a man younger than 35 in good health and CMV-seropositive.

The V and J genes are TRBV4-2 and TRBJ1-5; TRBD1 might be the D (5 bases). The CDR3 consists of 18 residues. Germline-derived CDR1 and CDR2 are LGHNA and YNFKEQ. Trimming stripped 0 bases from V and 1 base from J, with 16 bases between. The CDR3 region is CASSQDPTVLRSNQPQHF. The CDR3 DNA sequence: TGTGCCAGCAGCCAAGACCCGACAGTCCTTAGGAGCAATCAGCCCCAGCATTTT.

CDR3 bases: TGCAGCTACCGGGGGGGGACCACTGAAGCTTTCTTT. Protein product: CSYRGGTTEAFF. This chain joins TRBV29-1 and TRBJ1-1, with D possibly being TRBD1 (5 bases). The CDR3 length is 12 residues. Trimming cost V 8 bases and J 4 bases, with 14 bases left between them. The germline gives CDR1 SQVTM, CDR2 ANQGSEA.

This chain uses TRBV19 with TRBJ2-2; tentatively, D is TRBD2 (5 bases). V lost 0 bases to trimming and J lost 4 bases, with 12 bases between them. The CDR3 sequence is 16 residues long. The germline gives CDR1 LNHDA, CDR2 SQIVND (reference sequence). The CDR3 sequence is CASSIEASSGTGELFF. CDR3 DNA: TGTGCCAGTAGTATAGAGGCTAGCTCGGGCACCGGGGAGCTGTTTTTT. The full variable domain, with the rest looked up from reference TRBV19 and TRBJ2-2, is DGGITQSPKYLFRKEGQNVTLSCEQNLNHDAMYWYRQDPGQGLRLIYYSQIVNDFQKGDIAEGYSVSREKKESFPLTVTSAQKNPTAFYLCASSIEASSGTGELFFGEGSRLTVL.

The rearrangement joins TRBV10-3 to TRBJ2-5; tentative D call: TRBD2 (6 bases). The CDR3 totals 12 residues. V was pared by 0 bases and J by 11 bases, with 10 bases between. CDR1 and CDR2 (germline): ENHRY, SYGVKD. This CDR3 reads CAISESGGEQYF. The CDR3 DNA is TGTGCCATCAGTGAGTCGGGGGGAGAGCAGTACTTC.

The chain employs TRBV19 and TRBJ2-7, with a weak D call TRBD2 (6 bases). There are 14 residues in the CDR3. V lost 4 bases and J lost 1, with 11 bases in between. The germline V gene encodes CDR1 LNHDA and CDR2 SQIVND (reference sequence). The CDR3 spells CASSTGVRSYEQYF. CDR3 sequence (DNA): TGTGCCAGTAGTACGGGGGTCCGATCCTACGAGCAGTACTTC.

This rearrangement joins TRBV21-1 to TRBJ1-2; the listed D gene, TRBD1, was not tested against the DNA. TRBV21-1 is shown as a pseudogene. The CDR3 loop spans 15 amino acids. The CDR3 nucleotides read TGTGCCAGCAACCCCTCAGGGGGCGACTTAGGGGGCTACACCTTC. Translated, it gives CASNPSGGDLGGYTF.

The chain links TRBV28 to TRBJ2-3; D not resolved. The CDR3 sequence is 12 residues long. Germline assignment: CDR1 MDHEN and CDR2 SYDVKM. V gave up 5 bases and J gave up 3 bases, with 6 bases separating them. Here the CDR3 reads CASSAETDTQYF. The CDR3 DNA reads as TGTGCCAGCAGTGCTGAGACAGATACGCAGTATTTT.

This rearrangement joins TRBV11-3 to TRBJ2-7, with D unclear. The CDR3 is made up of 14 amino acids. The ends were cut back, 2 bases at V and 2 bases at J, with 10 bases in the middle. Germline values: CDR1 SGHNT, CDR2 YENEEA. CDR3 in amino acids: CASSLSGYTYEQYF. The DNA for the CDR3 is TGTGCCAGCAGCTTATCAGGATACACCTACGAGCAGTACTTC. The variable domain in full, completed from reference TRBV11-3 and TRBJ2-7, reads EAGVVQSPRYKIIEKKQPVAFWCNPISGHNTLYWYLQNLGQGPELLIRYENEEAVDDSQLPKDRFSAERLKGVDSTLKIQPAELGDSAVYLCASSLSGYTYEQYFGPGTRLTVT.

The rearrangement joins TRBV9 to TRBJ2-3, with no clear D. Germline CDR1 reads SGDLS; CDR2 reads YYNGEE. CDR3 length: 13 amino acids. V shed 3 bases and J shed 4 bases, with 9 bases lying between them. For the CDR3, the DNA is TGTGCCAGCAGCGGGCTTGCAGCAGATACGCAGTATTTT. It codes for CASSGLAADTQYF.

Concerning this clone itself: Germline is not matched at one junction end, which may reflect a read error. The chain couples TRBV28 to TRBJ2-7; 8 positions agree with TRBD2. Germline CDR1 MDHEN, CDR2 SYDVKM. This CDR3 is built from 15 residues. The CDR3 spells CASSFTGTSYLKGDF. The CDR3 nucleotides are TGTGCCAGCAGTTTCACCGGGACTAGTTACCTTAAGGGAGACTTC.

The genes are TRBV5-1 and TRBJ1-2, with D unclear. Per germline, CDR1 SGHRS and CDR2 YFSETQ. The V end was cut by 4 bases, the J end by 8 bases, with 12 bases between. The CDR3 totals 12 residues. CDR3 region: CASSIDNQGYTF. In DNA form, the CDR3 reads TGCGCCAGCAGCATTGACAATCAAGGCTACACCTTC. Full variable domain (missing parts from reference TRBV5-1 and TRBJ1-2): KAGVTQTPRYLIKTRGQQVTLSCSPISGHRSVSWYQQTPGQGLQFLFEYFSETQRNKGNFPGRFSGRQFSNSRSEMNVSTLELGDSALYLCASSIDNQGYTFGSGTRLTVV.

The chain employs TRBV2 and TRBJ1-4; D unresolved. Trimming took 8 bases from V and 4 from J, leaving 8 bases between them. The CDR3 is made up of 12 amino acids. Germline V CDR1 and CDR2: SNHLY, FYNNEI. The CDR3 sequence is CASERDNEKLFF. The CDR3 nucleotides read TGTGCCAGCGAGCGCGATAATGAAAAACTGTTTTTT.

V and J are TRBV11-2 and TRBJ1-4, with TRBD1 as a possible D gene (5 bases). Germline CDR1 is SGHAT and CDR2 is FQNNGV. V was shortened by 0 bases and J by 8 bases, with 10 bases between the two germline ends. The CDR3 spans 14 residues. CDR3 loop: CASSLDRGGEKLFF. As DNA, the CDR3 is TGTGCCAGCAGCTTAGATCGGGGGGGGGAAAAACTGTTTTTT.

The V call is TRBV6-1, the J call TRBJ2-7, with D maybe TRBD1 (6 bases). Germline assignment: CDR1 MNHNS and CDR2 SASEGT. V lost 5 bases to trimming and J lost 0 bases, with 14 bases between them. The CDR3 length is 15 residues. CDR3 nucleotide sequence: TGTGCCAGCAGTTTTACAGGGCTGCACTCCTACGAGCAGTACTTC. Protein product: CASSFTGLHSYEQYF.

The chain is built from TRBV5-4 and TRBJ2-5; TRBD2 agrees at 8 bases. Germline trimming cut 2 bases from V and 5 bases from J; bases unmatched to any gene: 8. Germline V CDR1 and CDR2: SGHNT, YYREEE (reference sequence). The CDR3 contains 15 residues. The CDR3 DNA reads TGTGCCAGCAGCTTCCCAGCGGGAGAGGGTGAGACCCAGTACTTC. The encoded protein is CASSFPAGEGETQYF.

This rearrangement joins TRBV6-4 to TRBJ1-1, with a tentative D call TRBD1 (5 bases). The CDR3 loop spans 13 amino acids. Trimming left V 4 bases short and J 3 bases short, with 9 bases between. In germline, CDR1 is MRHNA, CDR2 SNTAGT. CDR3 protein: CASSVREDTEAFF. As DNA, the CDR3 is TGTGCCAGCAGTGTCAGGGAGGACACTGAAGCTTTCTTT.

The rearrangement links TRBV10-3 to TRBJ2-3, with 7 positions matching TRBD2. The junction had 0 bases not matched to a gene; V was cut back by 9 bases and J by 0 bases. CDR1 ENHRY and CDR2 SYGVKD come from the germline V gene. The CDR3 covers 12 residues. The CDR3 region has the DNA TGTGCCATTAGCGGGAGCACAGATACGCAGTATTTT. Translation: CAISGSTDTQYF.

The V gene is TRBV28, the J gene TRBJ1-2; D may be TRBD1 (5 bases). Trimming cost V 2 bases and J 0 bases, with 7 bases left between them. CDR3 length: 14 amino acids. Germline V lookup: CDR1 MDHEN, CDR2 SYDVKM. The CDR3: CASSLLQANYGYTF. The CDR3 bases are TGTGCCAGCAGTTTACTACAGGCTAACTATGGCTACACCTTC.

The chain recombines TRBV5-6 with TRBJ1-1; D possibly corresponds to TRBD1 (5 bases). CDR3 length equals 15 residues. From germline, CDR1 is SGHDT and CDR2 YYEEEE. With 2 bases removed from V and 1 base from J, the gap between germline ends came to 12 bases. CDR3 loop: CASSFGTTANTEAFF. As DNA, the CDR3 is TGTGCCAGCAGCTTTGGTACGACAGCGAACACTGAAGCTTTCTTT.

This sequence joins TRBV5-5 and TRBJ1-5; D possibly corresponds to TRBD1 (6 bases). The germline V gene encodes CDR1 SGHKS and CDR2 YYEKEE (reference sequence). Trimming left V 4 bases short and J 6 bases short, with 17 bases between. This CDR3 has 15 amino acids. The CDR3 nucleotides read TGTGCCAGCAGCCCCTACACACAGGGCAGTCAGCCCCAGCATTTT. Amino acids: CASSPYTQGSQPQHF.

J is TRBJ1-4 and V is TRBV28, with 7 bases lining up with TRBD1. The CDR3 consists of 16 residues. Germline assignment: CDR1 MDHEN and CDR2 SYDVKM. The J segment lost 5 bases and the V segment lost 6 bases, leaving 12 bases of the junction unmatched. CDR3 sequence: CASSSYSGTDNEKLFF. The CDR3 nucleotides read TGTGCCAGCAGCTCCTACTCCGGGACAGACAATGAAAAACTGTTTTTT.

The chain employs TRBV10-1 and TRBJ2-1; D call uncertain. The germline CDR1 and CDR2 sequences are WNHNN and SYGVQD (reference sequence). V lost 10 bases and J 2 bases, leaving 18 bases between the germline ends. This CDR3 comprises 15 residues. The chain's CDR3 is CANPSLGLAYNEQFF. CDR3 bases: TGCGCCAACCCCTCGCTGGGTCTAGCCTACAATGAGCAGTTCTTC.

J is TRBJ1-5 and V is TRBV6-1; no reliable D call. There are 15 residues in the CDR3. The germline V gene has CDR1 MNHNS and CDR2 SASEGT. Deletions cut 3 bases from V and 2 bases from J, with 11 bases between. The CDR3 DNA is TGTGCCAGCAGTGAGGTGGGAGGCGGCAATCAGCCCCAGCATTTT. Translating gives CASSEVGGGNQPQHF.

The chain employs TRBV5-1 and TRBJ2-5; 10 nucleotides match TRBD2. CDR3 length equals 15 residues. V shed 1 base, J shed 3 bases, and the junction held 3 bases outside the gene matches. Germline-derived CDR1 and CDR2 are SGHRS and YFSETQ. CDR3 DNA sequence: TGCGCCAGCAGCTTGCCAAGCGGGAGGGAAGAGACCCAGTACTTC. As protein: CASSLPSGREETQYF.

In nucleotides, the CDR3 is TGTGCCAGCAGTTTAACAGGCAGTGCCGAGCAGTACTTC. Translation: CASSLTGSAEQYF. The chain employs TRBV27 and TRBJ2-7; tentative D call: TRBD1 (5 bases). Germline V gene data show CDR1 as MNHEY and CDR2 as SMNVEV (reference sequence). The CDR3 extends over 13 amino acids. Trimming removed 2 bases from V and 6 bases from J, with 11 bases in between.

The chain is built from TRBV30 and TRBJ1-1; a weak D match, TRBD1 (6 bases). V lost 1 base and J lost 0, with 12 bases in between. The germline CDR1 and CDR2 sequences are GTSNPN and SVGIG (reference sequence). The CDR3 contains 15 residues. The CDR3 bases are TGTGCCTGGAGTGCAAGGGGGGGATTGAACACTGAAGCTTTCTTT. This translates into CAWSARGGLNTEAFF.